What follows are 25 T cell receptor beta chains derived from one specimen sequenced in a study of prognosis after radiotherapy for stage I lung cancer. Two-round multiplex PCR on genomic DNA was the method by which TCR beta CDR3 was amplified. Every TRBV and TRBJ gene had its own specific primer in first-round PCR. TCRdb reprocessed the multiplex PCR reads with MiXCR, giving one entry per CDR3 protein. The top ten clones hold approximately 24% of a sample with about 14,000 distinct CDR3 sequences, about 57% of them seen once. The specimen was PBMCs, collected before or after stereotactic body radiation therapy (not recorded which). These receptors came from a donor over 45 with non-small cell lung cancer.

This clonotype rates as medium-sized. The V call is TRBV2, the J call TRBJ2-7; TRBD2 aligns across 7 bases. Trimming removed 3 bases from V and 4 bases from J; junction bases left unmatched: 9. This CDR3 is 15 amino acids long. Germline CDR1 and CDR2: SNHLY and FYNNEI. The CDR3 region is CASSDGRTGGYEQYF. DNA of the CDR3: TGTGCCAGCAGTGATGGAAGGACCGGGGGGTACGAGCAGTACTTC.

V usage is TRBV6-5 and J usage is TRBJ1-1, with unresolved D. This CDR3 contains 16 residues. The germline V gene encodes CDR1 MNHEY and CDR2 SVGAGI. The germline V and J ends were trimmed by 0 bases and 1 base, with 12 bases remaining between them. CDR3: CASSYSIRQRNTEAFF. As DNA, the CDR3 is TGTGCCAGCAGTTACTCGATACGGCAGAGGAACACTGAAGCTTTCTTT.

This clonotype is judged medium-sized. The genes are TRBV27 and TRBJ2-2; 9 positions match TRBD2. Germline trimming cut 3 bases from V and 6 bases from J; bases unmatched to any gene: 8. In germline, CDR1 is MNHEY, CDR2 SMNVEV (reference sequence). The CDR3 contains 16 residues. The CDR3 loop is CASSFVLGLAAGELFF. The CDR3 bases are TGTGCCAGCAGTTTTGTCTTGGGACTAGCTGCCGGGGAGCTGTTTTTT.

This clonotype has a count of ten or more. The V call is TRBV27, the J call TRBJ2-5, with 12 bases that match TRBD2. The CDR3 runs to 16 residues. Looked up from germline, CDR1 is MNHEY and CDR2 is SMNVEV (reference sequence). Trimming at V came to 6 bases and at J to 5 bases, leaving 10 bases not matched to a gene. CDR3 loop: CASSPRTSGNLETQYF. The CDR3 DNA follows: TGTGCCAGCAGCCCAAGGACTAGCGGGAATTTGGAGACCCAGTACTTC.

This sequence joins TRBV6-9 and TRBJ2-7; D could derive from TRBD1 or TRBD2 (5 bases each). Germline lookup yields CDR1 MNHGY and CDR2 SVAAGI. The CDR3 is made up of 15 amino acids. V lost 3 bases to trimming and J lost 5 bases, with 17 bases between them. The CDR3 region is CASSYSNRDPDEQYF. The DNA of the CDR3 is TGTGCCAGCAGTTACTCGAATCGGGACCCGGACGAGCAGTACTTC.

The gene calls are TRBV28 and TRBJ1-2, with D unclear. Germline-derived CDR1 and CDR2 are MDHEN and SYDVKM. The CDR3 totals 12 residues. V was shortened by 1 base and J by 8 bases, with 8 bases between the two germline ends. As DNA, the CDR3 is TGTGCCAGCAGTTTATCCCAACAAGGCTACACCTTC. Encoded protein: CASSLSQQGYTF.

The rearrangement links TRBV30 to TRBJ2-7; a weak D match, TRBD1 (5 bases). The CDR3 runs 13 residues. Per the germline V gene, CDR1 is GTSNPN and CDR2 is SVGIG (reference sequence). The ends were cut back, 2 bases at V and 0 bases at J, with 8 bases in the middle. The CDR3 DNA reads as TGTGCCTGGAGTCCCGACAGCTCCTACGAGCAGTACTTC. Translating gives CAWSPDSSYEQYF.

This clonotype was observed once. The chain employs TRBV6-5 and TRBJ2-7; possible D gene TRBD1, 6 bases. The length of the CDR3 is 18 residues. Trimming cost V 3 bases and J 7 bases, with 28 bases left between them. Germline-derived CDR1 and CDR2 are MNHEY and SVGAGI. CDR3 region: CASSYWRPGHSGRFEQYF. The CDR3 region has the DNA TGTGCCAGCAGTTATTGGCGTCCGGGACACAGTGGGAGATTTGAGCAGTACTTC.

This clonotype is judged medium-sized. The chain links TRBV3-1 to TRBJ1-2, with 12 bases aligning to TRBD1. The V segment lost 4 bases and the J segment 8 bases; nucleotides outside the gene matches: 5. The CDR3 runs to 14 residues. Germline V lookup: CDR1 LGHDT, CDR2 YNNKEL (reference sequence). The CDR3 loop is CASSPGQGAGGYTF. CDR3 nucleotide sequence: TGTGCCAGCAGCCCGGGACAGGGGGCGGGGGGCTACACCTTC.

The chain uses TRBV18 and TRBJ1-6; no firm D call. Germline CDR1 reads KGHSH; CDR2 reads LQKENI. This CDR3 comprises 14 residues. With 5 bases removed from V and 5 bases from J, the gap between germline ends came to 10 bases. The CDR3: CASSTTGNNSPLHF. The CDR3 DNA reads as TGTGCCAGCTCAACAACGGGGAATAATTCACCCCTCCACTTT.

This rearrangement joins TRBV12-3 or TRBV12-4 to TRBJ2-1; D might be TRBD1 (6 bases). The CDR3 loop spans 13 amino acids. Trimming removed 7 bases from V and 8 bases from J, with 15 bases in between. The CDR3 sequence is CASTQARGYEQFF. The CDR3 DNA reads TGTGCCAGCACCCAAGCGAGGGGGTATGAGCAGTTCTTC.

This clonotype appeared a single time. Compared with germline, one end of the junction differs, possibly owing to a read error. This chain uses TRBV6-5 with TRBJ2-6, with D possibly matching TRBD1 (5 bases). This CDR3 spans 15 amino acids. Germline V gives CDR1 MNHEY, CDR2 SVGAGI. This CDR3 reads CGSSYGVPGANVLTF. The CDR3 DNA reads TGTGGCAGCAGTTACGGTGTACCTGGGGCAAACGTCCTGACTTTC.

The CDR3 sequence: CASHDRDTEAFF. CDR3 DNA sequence: TGTGCCAGCCATGACCGGGACACTGAAGCTTTCTTT. The chain has TRBV6-2 or TRBV6-3 and TRBJ1-1; D ambiguous. V was clipped by 8 bases and J by 3 bases, with 10 bases between them. The CDR3 loop spans 12 amino acids. CDR1 and CDR2 (germline): MNHEY, SVGEGT.

The V and J genes are TRBV11-2 and TRBJ2-2; D is possibly TRBD1 (5 bases). The CDR3 spans 14 residues. V lost 8 bases and J 3 bases, leaving 13 bases between the germline ends. Germline assignment: CDR1 SGHAT and CDR2 FQNNGV. The CDR3 coding sequence is TGTGCCAGCGCTATACAGGTCTACACCGGGGAGCTGTTTTTT. It encodes CASAIQVYTGELFF.

This clonotype has at least ten counts. The chain couples TRBV11-2 to TRBJ2-5; maybe TRBD2 (6 bases). The V end lost 3 bases, the J end lost 2 bases, and 13 bases lay between the germline ends. CDR3 size: 15 residues. Germline CDR1 is SGHAT and CDR2 is FQNNGV. CDR3 protein: CASSFSGSIQETQYF. CDR3 nucleotides: TGTGCCAGCAGCTTCAGCGGGTCAATTCAAGAGACCCAGTACTTC. The full variable domain, its missing parts supplied by reference TRBV11-2 and TRBJ2-5, is EAGVAQSPRYKIIEKRQSVAFWCNPISGHATLYWYQQILGQGPKLLIQFQNNGVVDDSQLPKDRFSAERLKGVDSTLKIQPAKLEDSAVYLCASSFSGSIQETQYFGPGTRLLVL.

This clonotype appeared many times. The chain combines TRBV6-4 with TRBJ2-1; TRBD2 matches 8 bases. Per the germline V gene, CDR1 is MRHNA and CDR2 is SNTAGT. This CDR3 is built from 16 residues. V lost 2 bases to trimming and J lost 3 bases; unmatched junction nucleotides: 6. This CDR3 is CASSDGRAGDYNEQFF. The DNA of the CDR3 is TGTGCCAGCAGTGACGGTCGAGCGGGAGACTACAATGAGCAGTTCTTC.

By its share, this clonotype is medium-sized. CDR3 sequence: CASSFEYNEQFF. The CDR3 DNA sequence: TGTGCCAGTAGTTTCGAATACAATGAGCAGTTCTTC. The chain uses TRBV19 and TRBJ2-1; the D is unclear. In germline, CDR1 is LNHDA, CDR2 SQIVND (reference sequence). V was pared by 5 bases and J by 4 bases, with 6 bases between. This CDR3 has 12 residues.

This clonotype appeared a single time. Its ends do not fully match the called genes, so a read error is possible. This chain links TRBV6-1 with TRBJ2-7; TRBD2 is a possible D gene (6 bases). This CDR3 contains 14 residues. Germline values: CDR1 MNHNS, CDR2 SASEGT. CDR3: CAISEAGSGREQYF. The CDR3 nucleotides are TGTGCCATCAGTGAAGCCGGGAGTGGACGGGAGCAGTACTTC.

This clonotype was observed at least ten times. The chain couples TRBV7-9 to TRBJ2-2; 9 bases are shared with TRBD2. CDR1 and CDR2 from the germline V gene are SEHNR and FQNEAQ (reference sequence). This CDR3 is 15 amino acids long. Trimming took 9 bases from V and 1 from J; bases not matched to a gene: 6. The CDR3 here is CASQGAGGNTGELFF. CDR3 sequence (DNA): TGTGCCAGTCAAGGAGCGGGAGGGAACACCGGGGAGCTGTTTTTT.

For this clonotype: A much larger clone lies one base from this, so it may be a read error. In this CDR3 the conserved last residue, phenylalanine or tryptophan, is missing, so a read error is likely. The gene calls are TRBV7-3 and TRBJ2-5; 7 bases are shared with TRBD2. Germline lookup yields CDR1 SGHTA and CDR2 FQGTGA. V was clipped by 5 bases and J by 2 bases; unmatched bases: 8. The CDR3 is made up of 15 amino acids. CDR3 residues: CASSEGLSKQETQYS. As DNA, the CDR3 is TGTGCCAGCAGCGAGGGACTATCGAAACAAGAGACCCAGTACTCC.

The gene calls are TRBV12-3 or TRBV12-4 and TRBJ1-2; D not resolved. The CDR3 length is 13 residues. The V gene lost 2 bases and the J gene lost 3 bases, with 7 bases spanning the gap. The CDR3 nucleotides read TGTGCCAGCAGTTTACCGGCCCACTATGGCTACACCTTC. This encodes CASSLPAHYGYTF.

This clonotype has ten or more counts. This chain links TRBV6-5 with TRBJ2-5, with TRBD1 matching over 8 bases. The germline gives CDR1 MNHEY, CDR2 SVGAGI. The CDR3 loop spans 16 amino acids. With V trimmed by 2 bases and J by 4 bases, 9 bases remained unmatched. The CDR3 DNA is TGTGCCAGCAGTTACCGGCCAGGGGGCGAAGCAGAGACCCAGTACTTC. Amino acids: CASSYRPGGEAETQYF.

The V and J genes are TRBV6-1 and TRBJ2-1, with D possibly being TRBD1 (5 bases). This CDR3 comprises 16 residues. Trimming removed 5 bases at V and 4 bases at J, with 18 bases between. Germline CDR1 MNHNS, CDR2 SASEGT. The chain's CDR3 is CASSPGRAAAYNEQFF. The CDR3 coding sequence is TGTGCCAGCAGTCCCGGCAGGGCCGCCGCTTACAATGAGCAGTTCTTC.

The chain recombines TRBV20-1 with TRBJ2-5, with D possibly TRBD1 on 6 matching bases. The CDR3 runs to 16 residues. The V gene's germline CDR1 is DFQATT and CDR2 SNEGSKA (reference sequence). With 0 bases removed from V and 1 base from J, the gap between germline ends came to 15 bases. The CDR3: CSARDIRGAPQETQYF. For the CDR3, the DNA is TGCAGTGCTAGAGATATCAGGGGAGCCCCCCAAGAGACCCAGTACTTC.

This clonotype was detected only a few times. A much more abundant neighbour one base away suggests this may be a read error. This rearrangement joins TRBV6-9 to TRBJ1-4, with TRBD1 matching over 8 bases. This CDR3 contains 17 residues. CDR1 is MNHGY, CDR2 SVAAGI, per germline. The CDR3 coding sequence is TGTGCCAGCAGTTACCCGGGACAGGACACAACTAATGAAAAAATGTTTTTT. Protein product: CASSYPGQDTTNEKMFF.